The 15 T cell receptor beta chains below come from one sample, sequenced in a study of blood T cells in healthy people across ages. The use of a sample-barcoded 5' primer and a J-beta primer mix characterized a second PCR of about 7 to 12 cycles. Each CDR3 protein is one row after TCRdb ran MiXCR on the 5' RACE reads. In the table there are 920,000 or so distinct CDR3 sequences, 40% to 55% of which are singletons. The sample comprised blood. The source of these receptors is a woman aged 55 to 70 in good health.

This clonotype turned up a few times. The chain uses TRBV5-1 and TRBJ2-7, with TRBD2 matching over 10 bases. The germline gives CDR1 SGHRS, CDR2 YFSETQ. V dropped 6 bases and J dropped 3; count of bases not matched to a gene: 12. The CDR3 runs 16 residues. The CDR3 here is CASKNPTGTSDYEQYF. The DNA for the CDR3 is TGCGCCAGCAAAAATCCCACCGGGACTAGCGACTACGAGCAGTACTTC.

The chain recombines TRBV7-8 with TRBJ1-4; D perhaps matches TRBD1 (6 bases). Trimming removed 4 bases at V and 4 bases at J, with 16 bases between. This CDR3 is built from 16 residues. Germline V lookup: CDR1 SGHVS, CDR2 FQNEAQ. The CDR3 DNA sequence: TGTGCCAGCAGCTCCCCCGGGACATTCGGTAATGAAAAACTGTTTTTT. It codes for CASSSPGTFGNEKLFF.

This rearrangement joins TRBV5-1 to TRBJ1-1; a possible D gene is TRBD1 (5 bases). CDR3 length: 15 residues. V was clipped by 1 base and J by 1 base, with 11 bases between them. Germline assignment: CDR1 SGHRS and CDR2 YFSETQ. The CDR3 DNA reads as TGCGCCAGCAGCTTGACCAGGGAGAAGAACACTGAAGCTTTCTTT. Translated, it gives CASSLTREKNTEAFF.

J is TRBJ2-2 and V is TRBV20-1; 7 bases line up with TRBD2. The CDR3 runs 17 residues. Looked up from germline, CDR1 is DFQATT and CDR2 is SNEGSKA (reference sequence). V lost 0 bases, J lost 1 base, and 8 bases stayed unmatched. CDR3 DNA sequence: TGCAGTGCTAGAGATCATTATACGGGAGGGAACACCGGGGAGCTGTTTTTT. Translated: CSARDHYTGGNTGELFF.

The chain recombines TRBV20-1 with TRBJ2-2; the match to TRBD2 covers 8 bases. J gave up 7 bases and V 7 bases, and 20 bases lay outside the gene matches. Germline CDR1 reads DFQATT; CDR2 reads SNEGSKA (reference sequence). The CDR3 is made up of 17 amino acids. CDR3 loop: CSVQRRSSGYHVGELFF. CDR3 DNA sequence: TGCAGTGTACAGAGGAGGTCTAGCGGGTACCATGTCGGGGAGCTGTTTTTT.

This chain uses TRBV5-1 with TRBJ2-3; no clear D gene. From germline, CDR1 is SGHRS and CDR2 YFSETQ. The CDR3 length is 15 residues. With 0 bases removed from V and 3 bases from J, the gap between germline ends came to 11 bases. The CDR3 DNA reads as TGCGCCAGCAGCTTGGATCACAGACCTACAGATACGCAGTATTTT. It yields the protein CASSLDHRPTDTQYF.

A few counts support this clonotype. The chain carries TRBV4-1 and TRBJ2-4; D is perhaps TRBD2 (5 bases). V was trimmed by 4 bases and J by 0 bases, leaving 13 bases between them. Germline V CDR1 and CDR2: MGHRA, YSYEKL. There are 16 residues in the CDR3. This CDR3 reads CASSPETTGAKNIQYF. The DNA for the CDR3 is TGCGCCAGCAGCCCTGAGACTACCGGAGCCAAAAACATTCAGTACTTC.

This chain uses TRBV20-1 with TRBJ1-4, with D tentatively TRBD1 (5 bases). From germline, CDR1 is DFQATT and CDR2 SNEGSKA (reference sequence). The V and J ends lost 0 bases and 7 bases respectively, with 15 bases between them. This CDR3 is 15 amino acids long. DNA of the CDR3: TGCAGTGCTAGAGATCGTGGAGGGGCCTCTGAAAAACTGTTTTTT. It translates to CSARDRGGASEKLFF.

The count of this clonotype is one. The rearrangement joins TRBV9 to TRBJ2-7; D is ambiguous. V shed 0 bases and J shed 3 bases, with 13 bases lying between them. The germline V gene encodes CDR1 SGDLS and CDR2 YYNGEE. This CDR3 has 15 residues. The CDR3 reads CASSVGESAFYEQYF. Written as DNA, the CDR3 is TGTGCCAGCAGCGTAGGGGAATCGGCCTTCTACGAGCAGTACTTC.

A note on this clonotype: A clone one base away is much larger, so this may be a read error. The V gene is TRBV20-1, the J gene TRBJ2-4; D is unclear. The germline V gene has CDR1 DFQATT and CDR2 SNEGSKA (reference sequence). This CDR3 spans 14 amino acids. The ends were cut back, 1 base at V and 7 bases at J, with 14 bases in the middle. The CDR3 sequence is CSARAVGWANIQYF. CDR3 nucleotide sequence: TGCAGTGCTAGAGCGGTGGGATGGGCGAACATTCAGTACTTC.

This clonotype has at least ten counts. The chain employs TRBV29-1 and TRBJ2-3; D uncertain. The CDR3 totals 14 residues. The germline V gene encodes CDR1 SQVTM and CDR2 ANQGSEA. The V end lost 3 bases, the J end lost 2 bases, and 12 bases lay between the germline ends. DNA for the CDR3: TGCAGCGTTGACGAGCACCAACTCACAGATACGCAGTATTTT. Its protein product is CSVDEHQLTDTQYF.

The V call is TRBV5-1, the J call TRBJ2-1; D call uncertain. The CDR3 contains 14 residues. In germline, CDR1 is SGHRS, CDR2 YFSETQ. Trimming removed 4 bases from V and 5 bases from J, with 13 bases in between. DNA of the CDR3: TGCGCCAGCAGCCCGGGTCCAGAGAACAATGAGCAGTTCTTC. Its translation: CASSPGPENNEQFF.

The rearrangement joins TRBV19 to TRBJ2-1; D is uncertain. The end of the DNA aligns better with TRBJ2-7, so the J call may be wrong. Looked up from germline, CDR1 is LNHDA and CDR2 is SQIVND (reference sequence). This CDR3 has 17 residues. The CDR3 DNA reads as TGTGCCAGTAGTCCCCGGATAGGTAGCTTCTCCTACAATGAGCAGTACTTC. Encoded protein: CASSPRIGSFSYNEQYF.

The chain links TRBV12-5 to TRBJ1-5, with 8 bases lining up with TRBD1. Germline V lookup: CDR1 LGHNT, CDR2 FRNRAP. The CDR3 is made up of 16 amino acids. The J segment lost 0 bases and the V segment lost 1 base, leaving 2 bases of the junction unmatched. CDR3 bases: TGTGCTAGTGGTTTGGGGACAGGGATTAGCAATCAGCCCCAGCATTTT. It codes for CASGLGTGISNQPQHF. Looking up the rest from reference TRBV12-5 and TRBJ1-5 gives the full variable domain: DARVTQTPRHKVTEMGQEVTMRCQPILGHNTVFWYRQTMMQGLELLAYFRNRAPLDDSGMPKDRFSAEMPDATLATLKIQPSEPRDSAVYFCASGLGTGISNQPQHFGDGTRLSIL.

This clonotype was seen only a few times. V gene TRBV5-1 combines with J gene TRBJ2-7; 7 bases are shared with TRBD1. The CDR3 runs to 15 residues. J lost 2 bases, V lost 4 bases, and 9 bases had no gene match. Germline lookup yields CDR1 SGHRS and CDR2 YFSETQ. CDR3 in amino acids: CASSPGTDLTYEQYF. Written as DNA, the CDR3 is TGCGCCAGCAGCCCAGGGACAGATTTGACCTACGAGCAGTACTTC.